The clone carrying this T cell receptor (beta chain) was counted at least ten times. Sample time point: before trial treatment. The donors' treatment consisted of nivolumab, ipilimumab, aspirin, low-dose cyclophosphamide and low-dose radiotherapy. V lost 4 bases, J lost 3 bases, and 10 bases lay in between. Germline CDR1 reads MDHEN; CDR2 reads SYDVKM. This CDR3 region has 14 residues. The record originates from a study of low-dose radiotherapy and immunotherapy resistance in tumors. Study-wide context: The patients were given nivolumab 240 mg every two weeks and ipilimumab 1 mg/kg every six weeks, through an intravenous route. Aspirin was taken orally at 300 mg daily by patients, and this continued for four cycles from cycle 1 day 1.

Alpha- and beta-chain coverage of first-strand cDNA came from TRAV- and TRBV-specific primers. TCR amplification used 20 to 25 PCR cycles, a constant-region primer and a V-primer adapter. TCRdb itself ran the reads through MiXCR, one entry per CDR3 protein. The profile shows more than 85,000 distinct CDR3 sequences, more than 7.5% of them singletons. Sequencing used PBMCs, obtained before treatment. The source of this sequence is a male donor with prostate cancer. The chain employs TRBV28 and TRBJ1-5; no reliable D call. CDR3 sequence reads: CASSSDGINQPQHF. CDR3 sequence (DNA): TGTGCCAGCAGTTCGGACGGAATCAATCAGCCCCAGCATTTT.